The present entry profiles one T cell receptor beta chain with its context. In the original processing: Amplification with reference gene primers provided the estimates of nucleated cell counts. Sequencing was performed with immunoSEQ multiplex PCR; in TCRdb, only in-frame clones are kept and a portion is missing. V and J calls and clone size follow that table, whereas D and trimming were derived from the DNA. The sample gives fewer than 300,000 clones, approximately 78% of which show up once; about 5% is in the top ten. Cohort placement rested on clinical history that participants reported themselves. The CDR3 consists of 13 residues. V lost 3 bases and J lost 7, with 11 bases in between. Germline assignment: CDR1 SGDLS and CDR2 YYNGEE. The data stem from a study of blood T cell repertoires in COVID-19. The wider study: Material from acute and convalescent COVID-19 was sourced from the United States, Italy and Spain.

The sequence came from a man aged 40-49 years who had been exposed to COVID-19. V is TRBV9 and J is TRBJ1-5, with D unresolved. Input material: PBMCs or T cells enriched from blood (not recorded which). CDR3 residues: CASSGRPGQPQHF. Written as DNA, the CDR3 is TGTGCCAGCAGCGGAAGACCGGGGCAGCCCCAGCATTTT.